This T cell receptor (beta chain) was observed in a study of beta chain features in type 1 diabetes. The study, taken as a whole, reports: Type 1 diabetes patients had TCRB CDR3s that were shorter (moderately but significantly so) in all four CD4+ subsets.

Since all of the isolated RNA was reverse transcribed, expressed TCRB transcripts were what got sequenced. Repertoires were generated with immunoSEQ multiplex PCR, while TCRdb's copy carries only in-frame clones and drops some. The sample consists of 200,000 to 250,000 clones, about 14% of them appearing once. As regards this clone: Antigen unknown.

The TCR comes from a man in his thirties or forties with type 1 diabetes. Specimen: naive CD4+ T cells from blood.

Here the CDR3 reads CASSVGTGWADEQYF. The CDR3 region has the DNA TGTGCCAGCAGCGTAGGGACAGGGTGGGCGGACGAGCAGTACTTC. The chain joins TRBV9 to TRBJ2-7; 8 nucleotides agree with TRBD1. The V segment lost 0 bases and the J segment 5 bases; nucleotides outside the gene matches: 7. Germline CDR1 SGDLS, CDR2 YYNGEE. There are 15 residues in the CDR3.